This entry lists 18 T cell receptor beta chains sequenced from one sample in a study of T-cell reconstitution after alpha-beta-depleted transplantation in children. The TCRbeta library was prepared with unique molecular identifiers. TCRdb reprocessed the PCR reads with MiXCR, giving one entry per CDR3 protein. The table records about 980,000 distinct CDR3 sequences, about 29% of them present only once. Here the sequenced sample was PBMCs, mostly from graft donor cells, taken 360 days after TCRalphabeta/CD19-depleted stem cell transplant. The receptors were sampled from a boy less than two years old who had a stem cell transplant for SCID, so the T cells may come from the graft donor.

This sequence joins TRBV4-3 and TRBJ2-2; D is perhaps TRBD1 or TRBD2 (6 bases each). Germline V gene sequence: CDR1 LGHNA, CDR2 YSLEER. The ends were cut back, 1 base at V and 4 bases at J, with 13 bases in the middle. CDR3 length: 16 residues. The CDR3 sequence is CASSQAGGWGTGELFF. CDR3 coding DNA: TGCGCCAGCAGCCAAGCCGGGGGCTGGGGCACCGGGGAGCTGTTTTTT.

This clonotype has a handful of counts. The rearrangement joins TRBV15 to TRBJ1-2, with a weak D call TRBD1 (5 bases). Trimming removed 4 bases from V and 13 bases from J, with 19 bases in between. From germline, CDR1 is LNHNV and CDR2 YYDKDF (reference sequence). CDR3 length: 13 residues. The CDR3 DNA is TGTGCCACCAGCAAGGGCGGGGCTAGTCGGGCCACCTTC. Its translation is CATSKGGASRATF.

The CDR3 nucleotides are TGTGCCAGCAGTGAAAGACGTTTACAAGAGACCCAGTACTTC. Protein product: CASSERRLQETQYF. The rearrangement uses TRBV2 and TRBJ2-5; D is uncertain. From germline, CDR1 is SNHLY and CDR2 FYNNEI. V was clipped by 2 bases and J by 2 bases, with 9 bases between them. This CDR3 spans 14 amino acids.

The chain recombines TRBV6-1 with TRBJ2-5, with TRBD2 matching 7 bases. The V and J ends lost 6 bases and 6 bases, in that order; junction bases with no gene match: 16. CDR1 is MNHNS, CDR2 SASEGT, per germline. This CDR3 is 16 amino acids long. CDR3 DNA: TGTGCCAGCAGGACCCTAACTAGCGCCTTACCCCAGACCCAGTACTTC. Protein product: CASRTLTSALPQTQYF.

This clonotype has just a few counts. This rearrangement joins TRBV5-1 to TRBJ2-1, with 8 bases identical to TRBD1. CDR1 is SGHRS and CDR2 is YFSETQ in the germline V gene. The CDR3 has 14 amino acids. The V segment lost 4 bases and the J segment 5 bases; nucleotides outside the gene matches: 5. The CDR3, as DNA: TGCGCCAGCAGCGAGCAGGGGGCGGACAATGAGCAGTTCTTC. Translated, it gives CASSEQGADNEQFF.

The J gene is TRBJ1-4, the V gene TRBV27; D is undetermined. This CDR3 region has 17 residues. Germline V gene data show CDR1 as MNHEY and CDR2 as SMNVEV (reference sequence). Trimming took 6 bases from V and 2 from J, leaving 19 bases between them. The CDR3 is CASSHVRGVGTNEKLFF. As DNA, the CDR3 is TGTGCCAGCAGCCACGTCCGGGGTGTGGGGACTAATGAAAAACTGTTTTTT. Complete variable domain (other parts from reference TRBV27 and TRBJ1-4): EAQVTQNPRYLITVTGKKLTVTCSQNMNHEYMSWYRQDPGLGLRQIYYSMNVEVTDKGDVPEGYKVSRKEKRNFPLILESPSPNQTSLYFCASSHVRGVGTNEKLFFGSGTQLSVL.

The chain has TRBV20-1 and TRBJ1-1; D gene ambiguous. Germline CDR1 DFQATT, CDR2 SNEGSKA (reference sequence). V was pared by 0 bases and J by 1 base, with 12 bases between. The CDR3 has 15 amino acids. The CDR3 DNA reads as TGCAGTGCTAGAGATCCGGCAATCAGGAACACTGAAGCTTTCTTT. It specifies CSARDPAIRNTEAFF.

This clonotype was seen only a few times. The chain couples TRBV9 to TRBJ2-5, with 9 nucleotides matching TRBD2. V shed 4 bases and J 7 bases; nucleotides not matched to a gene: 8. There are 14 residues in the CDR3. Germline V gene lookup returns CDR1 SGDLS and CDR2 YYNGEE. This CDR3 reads CASSLAGDGVTQYF. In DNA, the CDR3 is TGTGCCAGCAGCTTAGCGGGGGACGGGGTGACCCAGTACTTC. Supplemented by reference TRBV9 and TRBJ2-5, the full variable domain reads DSGVTQTPKHLITATGQRVTLRCSPRSGDLSVYWYQQSLDQGLQFLIQYYNGEERAKGNILERFSAQQFPDLHSELNLSSLELGDSALYFCASSLAGDGVTQYFGPGTRLLVL.

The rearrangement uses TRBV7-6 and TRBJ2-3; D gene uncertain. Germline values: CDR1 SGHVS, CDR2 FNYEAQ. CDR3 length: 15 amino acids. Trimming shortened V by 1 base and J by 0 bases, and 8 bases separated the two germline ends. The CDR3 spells CASSLVPRSTDTQYF. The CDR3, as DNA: TGTGCCAGCAGCTTAGTGCCTAGAAGCACAGATACGCAGTATTTT.

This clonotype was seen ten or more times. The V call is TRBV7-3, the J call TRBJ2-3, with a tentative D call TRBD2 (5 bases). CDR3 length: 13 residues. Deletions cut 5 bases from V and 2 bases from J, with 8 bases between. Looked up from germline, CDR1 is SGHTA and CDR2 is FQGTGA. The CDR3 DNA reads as TGTGCCAGCAGCCGCGGGTACACAGATACGCAGTATTTT. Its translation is CASSRGYTDTQYF.

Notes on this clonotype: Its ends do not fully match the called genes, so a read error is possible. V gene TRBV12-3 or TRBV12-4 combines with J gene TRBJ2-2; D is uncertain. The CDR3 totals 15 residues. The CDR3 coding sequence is TGTGCCAGCAGTCCCCTGACGAGGTGGACCGAGGAGCTGTTTTTT. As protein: CASSPLTRWTEELFF.

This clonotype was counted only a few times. This chain's CDR3 is CASSLQGARNSPLHF. The CDR3 coding sequence is TGTGCCAGCAGCTTACAGGGGGCGCGGAATTCACCCCTCCACTTT. V usage is TRBV7-2 and J usage is TRBJ1-6, with 8 bases lining up with TRBD1. This CDR3 has 15 residues. Trimming took 2 bases from V and 7 from J; bases not matched to a gene: 4. Germline CDR1 reads SGHTA; CDR2 reads FQGNSA.

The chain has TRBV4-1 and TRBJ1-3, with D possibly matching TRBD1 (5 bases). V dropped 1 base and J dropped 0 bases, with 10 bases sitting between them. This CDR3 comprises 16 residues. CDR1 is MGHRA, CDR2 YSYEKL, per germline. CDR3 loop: CASSQGGHPSGNTIYF. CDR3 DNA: TGCGCCAGCAGCCAAGGCGGACACCCCTCTGGAAACACCATATATTTT.

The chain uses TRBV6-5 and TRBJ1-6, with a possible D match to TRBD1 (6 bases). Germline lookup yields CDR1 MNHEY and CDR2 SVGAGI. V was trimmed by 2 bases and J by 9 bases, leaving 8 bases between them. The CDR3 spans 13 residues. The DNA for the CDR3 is TGTGCCAGCAGTTACGGGACACCTTCACCCCTCCACTTT. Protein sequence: CASSYGTPSPLHF.

DNA for the CDR3: TGCAGGAGTGGGGGACTAGCGGGGGTAGACCAAGAGACCCAGTACTTC. Its protein is CRSGGLAGVDQETQYF. The rearrangement joins TRBV20-1 to TRBJ2-5, with TRBD2 matching over 14 bases. This CDR3 is 16 amino acids long. Germline values: CDR1 DFQATT, CDR2 SNEGSKA (reference sequence).

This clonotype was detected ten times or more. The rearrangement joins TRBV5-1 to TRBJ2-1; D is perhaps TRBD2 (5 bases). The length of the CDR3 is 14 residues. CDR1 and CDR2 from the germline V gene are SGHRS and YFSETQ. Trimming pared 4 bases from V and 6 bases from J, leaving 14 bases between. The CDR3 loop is CASSPDSLRNEQFF. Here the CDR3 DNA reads TGCGCCAGCAGCCCGGACTCGCTTCGCAATGAGCAGTTCTTC.

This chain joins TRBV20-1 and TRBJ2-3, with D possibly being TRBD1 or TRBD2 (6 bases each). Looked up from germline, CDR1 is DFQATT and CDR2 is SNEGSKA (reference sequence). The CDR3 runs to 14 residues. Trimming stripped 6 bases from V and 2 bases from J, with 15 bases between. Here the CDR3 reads CSARKGGHTDTQYF. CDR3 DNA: TGCAGTGCGAGGAAGGGGGGCCACACAGATACGCAGTATTTT.

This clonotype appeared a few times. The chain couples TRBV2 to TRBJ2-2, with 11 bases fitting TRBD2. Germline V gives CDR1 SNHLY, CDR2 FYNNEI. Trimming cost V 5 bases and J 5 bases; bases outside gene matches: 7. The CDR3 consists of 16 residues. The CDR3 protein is CASSSRLAGRTGELFF. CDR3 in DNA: TGTGCCAGCAGTAGCCGACTAGCGGGGAGGACCGGGGAGCTGTTTTTT.